Detailed here is one TCR beta chain. Its antigen is currently not known. At one boundary the junction diverges from the germline segment, which might be a read error. This sample is part of a study of post-analysis software for immune sequencing data (dated by TCRdb to 2013 to 2016). The study in broad terms: Relapsing-remitting, secondary progressive and progressive-relapsing multiple sclerosis were recorded as disease courses, and subtype annotation was lacking for some patients. The multiple sclerosis patient repertoires were compared with ten to eleven previously published healthy control repertoires from donors aged about 6 to 26 years. A subset of samples was prepared in parallel using single-end sample barcoding, then pooled and co-amplified after Illumina adapter ligation.

To demonstrate the VDJtools post-analysis software, TCR beta repertoires were profiled from the peripheral blood of about 14 young patients with multiple sclerosis. Multiple sclerosis patients were children and adolescents aged roughly 6 to 17 years. Overall study results and their limits: Direct clustering with F measure revealed strong co-clustering of samples prepared in the same batch, which led to a batch-effect correction. Multiple sclerosis patients had significantly lower normalized Chao1 diversity than controls, a result that suggests substantial peripheral T-cell clonal expansion. The control group was slightly older than the multiple sclerosis patient group. Patients showed significantly higher frequencies than controls for about five TRBV segments, among them TRBV5-6, TRBV5-1 and TRBV20-1.

Libraries were made using PCR. For sequencing, an Illumina HiSeq 2500 was employed. To reduce PCR and sequencing biases, unique molecular identifiers were incorporated into the TCR beta cDNA libraries. Per 1 to 10 million input T cells, roughly 500,000 cDNA molecules were obtained, such that each molecule approximated one T cell. Patient libraries were prepared and sequenced with the same protocol used for the earlier healthy control dataset. Within a given batch, samples were prepared together, multiplexed and sequenced on the same HiSeq lane. The published analysis was carried out like this. MIGEC was used to process the raw barcoded reads, and molecular identifier groups with only a single read were discarded before consensus assembly and CDR3 extraction. Clonotype tables were post-analysed with VDJtools, and diversity was normalized by down-sampling all datasets to the smallest sample size. Repertoire overlap clustering matched CDR3 amino acid but not nucleotide sequences to correct batch-related cross-sample contamination. TCRdb trimmed the raw reads at Q25, called clones with MiXCR and kept productive beta chains. Entries that share a CDR3 protein sequence are merged under the most common genes and DNA. Clone size and V and J calls follow TCRdb, not the original study. The sample includes approximately 730,000 distinct CDR3 sequences, with around 45% observed a single time. The ten largest make up approximately 4.4% of the sample.

The CDR3 runs 14 amino acids, cysteine and phenylalanine included. Only the CDR3 DNA stays, 42 bases, in frame from base 1. The sequence derives from a girl aged 5 to 17 with multiple sclerosis. The sequence joins TRBV12-3 or TRBV12-4 to TRBJ2-5; no D segment can be confidently identified. The J call may be mistaken, given a closer DNA end match to TRBJ2-7. Material for sequencing was blood. This receptor carries the CDR3 CAGSLRAVSYEQYF. The nucleotide sequence reads as follows: TGTGCCGGCAGTTTAAGGGCCGTGAGCTACGAGCAGTACTTC.